The 23 T cell receptor beta chains reported below all come from one sample, sequenced in a study of response to subunit inactivated influenza vaccine. Each CDR3 protein is one row after TCRdb ran MiXCR on the RT-PCR reads. Of about 540,000 distinct CDR3 sequences listed, under 25% are singletons. The sample also formed part of further work on T cells expressing NK-cell markers. That source notes: Generation of TCR beta cDNA was performed by 5'RACE template switching incorporating UMIs.

The source material was CD4+ T cells sorted from PBMCs, sampled roughly 12 days after vaccination. These receptors all come from a man in his forties or fifties who received an inactivated influenza vaccine.

The J gene is TRBJ2-6, the V gene TRBV19; perhaps D is TRBD1 or TRBD2 (5 bases each). V shed 7 bases and J shed 4 bases, with 17 bases lying between them. The CDR3 has 16 residues. Germline V gives CDR1 LNHDA, CDR2 SQIVND (reference sequence). CDR3: CASNNPGTTGANVLTF. The CDR3 DNA follows: TGTGCCAGTAATAATCCAGGGACGACCGGGGCCAACGTCCTGACTTTC. Based on the CDR3 plus reference TRBV19 and TRBJ2-6, the full variable domain is DGGITQSPKYLFRKEGQNVTLSCEQNLNHDAMYWYRQDPGQGLRLIYYSQIVNDFQKGDIAEGYSVSREKKESFPLTVTSAQKNPTAFYLCASNNPGTTGANVLTFGAGSRLTVL.

V usage is TRBV12-3 or TRBV12-4 and J usage is TRBJ2-7; D is unclear. The CDR3 is 14 residues long. Trimming took off 7 bases at V and 2 bases at J, with 15 bases between the two ends. This CDR3 is CASTMTPTTYEQYF. The CDR3 DNA reads as TGTGCCAGCACAATGACACCTACCACCTACGAGCAGTACTTC.

A few counts support this clonotype. The rearrangement uses TRBV28 and TRBJ1-1; D is perhaps TRBD1 (5 bases). CDR1 and CDR2 (germline): MDHEN, SYDVKM. Between the trimmed V and J ends, which lost 6 bases and 1 base, there was a span of 18 bases. This CDR3 is 16 amino acids long. CDR3 protein: CASSPTTRGRNTEAFF. CDR3 sequence (DNA): TGTGCCAGCAGCCCAACGACAAGGGGACGGAACACTGAAGCTTTCTTT. Using reference TRBV28 and TRBJ1-1 for the parts outside the CDR3, the full variable domain is DVKVTQSSRYLVKRTGEKVFLECVQDMDHENMFWYRQDPGLGLRLIYFSYDVKMKEKGDIPEGYSVSREKKERFSLILESASTNQTSMYLCASSPTTRGRNTEAFFGQGTRLTVV.

The V gene is TRBV11-2, the J gene TRBJ2-1; 11 nucleotides agree with TRBD2. Trimming cost V 3 bases and J 0 bases; bases outside gene matches: 10. The CDR3 is 19 amino acids. Per the germline V gene, CDR1 is SGHAT and CDR2 is FQNNGV. CDR3 coding DNA: TGTGCCAGCAGCTTCCCGGCTAGCGGGAGGACGAGCTCCTACAATGAGCAGTTCTTC. Protein: CASSFPASGRTSSYNEQFF.

This clonotype was seen repeatedly, ten times or more. The V call is TRBV9, the J call TRBJ1-2, with 9 bases identical to TRBD1. V shed 2 bases, J shed 4 bases, and the junction held 3 bases outside the gene matches. This CDR3 is 14 amino acids long. Germline CDR1 and CDR2: SGDLS and YYNGEE. CDR3 loop: CASSVGQGPYGYTF. The CDR3 DNA follows: TGTGCCAGCAGCGTGGGACAGGGCCCCTATGGCTACACCTTC.

The rearrangement uses TRBV5-1 and TRBJ2-5; D ambiguous. Germline CDR1 SGHRS, CDR2 YFSETQ. Trimming shortened V by 3 bases and J by 5 bases, and 20 bases separated the two germline ends. The CDR3 is made up of 16 amino acids. DNA of the CDR3: TGCGCCAGCAGCTCCCAAGGACCTGGCCGATCGGAGACCCAGTACTTC. Translating it yields CASSSQGPGRSETQYF.

This clonotype was recorded at least ten times. The V call is TRBV3-1, the J call TRBJ2-7; 10 bases line up with TRBD1. The CDR3 loop spans 13 amino acids. Germline values: CDR1 LGHDT, CDR2 YNNKEL (reference sequence). The trim removed 4 bases at V and 3 bases at J, leaving 0 bases unmatched. CDR3 sequence: CASSRTGGYEQYF. The CDR3 bases are TGTGCCAGCAGCCGGACAGGGGGCTACGAGCAGTACTTC.

V is TRBV29-1 and J is TRBJ2-1; TRBD2 aligns across 8 bases. With V trimmed by 2 bases and J by 6 bases, 6 bases remained unmatched. Germline V gene sequence: CDR1 SQVTM, CDR2 ANQGSEA. The CDR3 contains 14 residues. CDR3 amino acids: CSVEWSGRGNEQFF. The DNA of the CDR3 is TGCAGCGTTGAATGGAGCGGGAGAGGCAATGAGCAGTTCTTC.

The gene calls are TRBV6-5 and TRBJ1-2, with TRBD1 matching 12 bases. J lost 2 bases, V lost 0 bases, and 7 bases had no gene match. CDR1 and CDR2 from the germline V gene are MNHEY and SVGAGI. The CDR3 is 18 amino acids. The CDR3 nucleotides read TGTGCCAGCAGTTACTCGAGGGACAGGGGGCGGAGAAACTATGGCTACACCTTC. It codes for CASSYSRDRGRRNYGYTF.

The sample holds a few counts of this clonotype. The CDR3 loop reads CASKEGVHQPQHF. CDR3 in DNA: TGTGCCAGCAAGGAAGGGGTACATCAGCCCCAGCATTTT. The J gene is TRBJ1-5, the V gene TRBV2, with D maybe TRBD1 (5 bases). The germline V gene has CDR1 SNHLY and CDR2 FYNNEI. V lost 7 bases and J lost 5, with 12 bases in between. The CDR3 consists of 13 residues. Supplemented by reference TRBV2 and TRBJ1-5, the full variable domain reads EPEVTQTPSHQVTQMGQEVILRCVPISNHLYFYWYRQILGQKVEFLVSFYNNEISEKSEIFDDQFSVERPDGSNFTLKIRSTKLEDSAMYFCASKEGVHQPQHFGDGTRLSIL.

This clonotype appeared once. The CDR3 here is CASSFQQETQYF. In DNA form, the CDR3 reads TGTGCCAGCAGCTTTCAGCAAGAGACCCAGTACTTC. The chain couples TRBV7-2 to TRBJ2-5; no clear D gene. CDR1 is SGHTA and CDR2 is FQGNSA in the germline V gene. There are 12 residues in the CDR3. The V and J ends lost 3 bases and 2 bases respectively, with 4 bases between them.

This clonotype has just a few counts. The chain uses TRBV23-1 and TRBJ1-1; TRBD1 might be the D (6 bases). TRBV23-1 is an ORF; its function is uncertain. Between the trimmed V and J ends, which lost 4 bases and 1 base, there was a span of 10 bases. CDR3 length: 14 residues. CDR3 residues: CASSRMGQNTEAFF. The CDR3 DNA reads as TGCGCCAGCAGTCGAATGGGACAGAACACTGAAGCTTTCTTT.

The table lists this clonotype with a few counts. V gene TRBV12-3 or TRBV12-4 combines with J gene TRBJ1-4, with D tentatively TRBD1 (6 bases). Trimming shortened V by 4 bases and J by 3 bases, and 18 bases separated the two germline ends. The CDR3 totals 17 residues. The chain's CDR3 is CASSSGQTPGANEKLFF. CDR3 nucleotide sequence: TGTGCCAGCAGTTCCGGACAGACCCCCGGAGCTAATGAAAAACTGTTTTTT.

The V and J genes are TRBV6-1 and TRBJ2-1; 15 bases fit TRBD2. The CDR3 is 15 amino acids. V lost 6 bases, J lost 8 bases, and 5 bases stayed unmatched. Germline CDR1 is MNHNS and CDR2 is SASEGT. CDR3 bases: TGTGCCAGCAGAAGGACTAGCGGGAGGGGGGATGAGCAGTTCTTC. Protein product: CASRRTSGRGDEQFF.

The chain uses TRBV20-1 and TRBJ2-3, with D tentatively TRBD1 (6 bases). This CDR3 is 14 amino acids long. The V and J ends lost 2 bases and 3 bases respectively, with 12 bases between them. Germline V lookup: CDR1 DFQATT, CDR2 SNEGSKA (reference sequence). CDR3 bases: TGCAGTGCTAGAATAGGGGGAAGAACAGATACGCAGTATTTT. This sequence encodes CSARIGGRTDTQYF.

The chain has TRBV4-2 and TRBJ2-7, with D possibly being TRBD2 (6 bases). From germline, CDR1 is LGHNA and CDR2 YNFKEQ. The CDR3 runs 17 residues. V lost 4 bases and J lost 4, with 23 bases in between. In DNA, the CDR3 is TGTGCCAGCAGCCGAGTAGCGGAGGCCACCGCGGGTTACGAGCAGTACTTC. Residues: CASSRVAEATAGYEQYF.

The V call is TRBV29-1, the J call TRBJ1-1; D gene ambiguous. Trimming shortened V by 4 bases and J by 0 bases, and 6 bases separated the two germline ends. This CDR3 has 12 amino acids. The germline V gene has CDR1 SQVTM and CDR2 ANQGSEA. This CDR3 reads CSVGTVNTEAFF. As DNA, the CDR3 is TGCAGCGTTGGGACGGTGAACACTGAAGCTTTCTTT.

This chain connects TRBV10-2 to TRBJ2-1; D tentatively reads TRBD1 or TRBD2 (7 bases each). Germline CDR1 WSHSY, CDR2 SAAADI. This CDR3 is built from 14 residues. V was trimmed by 3 bases and J by 7 bases, leaving 13 bases between them. The CDR3 bases are TGCGCCAGCAGTGATCCCCAGGGGGGGAATGAGCAGTTCTTC. Its translation: CASSDPQGGNEQFF.

This clonotype was seen a handful of times. The chain joins TRBV15 to TRBJ1-1; possible D gene TRBD1, 5 bases. The CDR3 totals 15 residues. V was pared by 1 base and J by 1 base, with 10 bases between. Germline CDR1 is LNHNV and CDR2 is YYDKDF (reference sequence). The CDR3 protein is CATSRGSTGNTEAFF. In nucleotides, the CDR3 is TGTGCCACCAGCAGAGGTTCTACAGGGAACACTGAAGCTTTCTTT.

The chain links TRBV7-9 to TRBJ1-1, with D possibly being TRBD1 (5 bases). Looked up from germline, CDR1 is SEHNR and CDR2 is FQNEAQ (reference sequence). V was shortened by 3 bases and J by 6 bases, with 11 bases between the two germline ends. CDR3 length: 13 residues. CDR3 sequence reads: CASSFTSGPEAFF. In DNA form, the CDR3 reads TGTGCCAGCAGCTTTACCTCAGGGCCTGAAGCTTTCTTT.

The rearrangement links TRBV2 to TRBJ1-5; D gene uncertain. This CDR3 has 14 residues. The V gene's germline CDR1 is SNHLY and CDR2 FYNNEI. Deletions cut 1 base from V and 7 bases from J, with 11 bases between. The chain's CDR3 is CASSEEKGWQPQHF. The CDR3 region has the DNA TGTGCCAGCAGTGAAGAAAAGGGTTGGCAGCCCCAGCATTTT.

The V gene is TRBV5-6, the J gene TRBJ1-2; 7 bases align to TRBD1. The CDR3 extends over 14 amino acids. The germline V gene has CDR1 SGHDT and CDR2 YYEEEE. The trim removed 4 bases at V and 8 bases at J, leaving 11 bases unmatched. This CDR3 reads CASSTGTEIWGYTF. The CDR3 DNA follows: TGTGCCAGCAGCACCGGGACAGAGATCTGGGGCTACACCTTC. Drawing the rest from reference TRBV5-6 and TRBJ1-2, the complete variable domain is DAGVTQSPTHLIKTRGQQVTLRCSPKSGHDTVSWYQQALGQGPQFIFQYYEEEERQRGNFPDRFSGHQFPNYSSELNVNALLLGDSALYLCASSTGTEIWGYTFGSGTRLTVV.

A few counts support this clonotype. The chain carries TRBV20-1 and TRBJ2-1, with TRBD2 matching over 10 bases. J lost 8 bases, V lost 4 bases, and 11 bases had no gene match. CDR1 and CDR2 from the germline V gene are DFQATT and SNEGSKA (reference sequence). This CDR3 is built from 15 residues. The DNA of the CDR3 is TGCAGTGCTACCCCAGCGGGGGGGCGATCCTATGAGCAGTTCTTC. This sequence encodes CSATPAGGRSYEQFF.